The 18 T cell receptor beta chains below come from one sample, sequenced in a study of T cell responses to AZD1222 COVID-19 vaccine. Produced via immunoSEQ multiplex PCR; TCRdb's table is partial and in-frame only. The sample carries 100,000 to 120,000 clones, less than 95% recorded once. Specimen: peripheral blood, collected on day 0 of AZD1222 vaccination. These receptors were taken from an adult in good health.

This clone has a single count. The chain has TRBV4-1 and TRBJ1-5, with D perhaps matching TRBD1 (6 bases). V was clipped by 1 base and J by 6 bases, with 13 bases between them. The CDR3 is 15 amino acids. Per germline, CDR1 MGHRA and CDR2 YSYEKL. DNA of the CDR3: TGCGCCAGCAGCCAAGGGTGGGGGCTTGGTCAGCCCCAGCATTTT. Its protein product is CASSQGWGLGQPQHF.

The V and J genes are TRBV10-1 and TRBJ2-7; weak D call: TRBD1 (6 bases). This CDR3 spans 14 amino acids. V was trimmed by 6 bases and J by 3 bases, leaving 15 bases between them. The germline V gene encodes CDR1 WNHNN and CDR2 SYGVQD (reference sequence). The CDR3 sequence is CASSDLDSSYEQYF. The CDR3 nucleotides are TGCGCCAGCAGCGACCTGGACAGCAGCTACGAGCAGTACTTC.

This clone turned up a few times. This chain links TRBV7-2 with TRBJ1-4; 8 bases map to TRBD1. The CDR3 length is 15 residues. Trimming cost V 1 base and J 5 bases; bases outside gene matches: 3. CDR1 is SGHTA, CDR2 FQGNSA, per germline. CDR3: CASSLGDRRNEKLFF. CDR3 nucleotides: TGTGCCAGCAGCTTAGGGGACAGGAGGAATGAAAAACTGTTTTTT.

This chain links TRBV27 with TRBJ1-2; D unclear. Germline values: CDR1 MNHEY, CDR2 SMNVEV (reference sequence). There are 13 residues in the CDR3. Trimming took 0 bases from V and 7 from J, leaving 9 bases between them. The CDR3 region has the DNA TGTGCCAGCAGTTTATCGACCGGAGGTGGCTACACCTTC. Encoded protein: CASSLSTGGGYTF.

The chain couples TRBV6-5 to TRBJ2-2; 9 nucleotides line up with TRBD2. Looked up from germline, CDR1 is MNHEY and CDR2 is SVGAGI. The CDR3 covers 15 residues. With 8 bases clipped from V and 3 bases from J, the junction kept 7 bases outside the gene matches. The DNA for the CDR3 is TGTGCCAGCCCACTAGCGGGCGGCGACACCGGGGAGCTGTTTTTT. Translation: CASPLAGGDTGELFF.

This clone was counted between two and nine times. V gene TRBV4-1 combines with J gene TRBJ2-7; perhaps D is TRBD1 or TRBD2 (5 bases each). Germline V gives CDR1 MGHRA, CDR2 YSYEKL. This CDR3 region has 16 residues. V lost 2 bases and J 0 bases, leaving 14 bases between the germline ends. Here the CDR3 DNA reads TGCGCCAGCAGCCAACGTGGGGACGACGGCTCCTACGAGCAGTACTTC. Amino acid sequence: CASSQRGDDGSYEQYF.

The chain has TRBV28 and TRBJ1-3; tentative D call: TRBD1 (5 bases). V lost 6 bases, J lost 4 bases, and 16 bases lay in between. The germline CDR1 and CDR2 sequences are MDHEN and SYDVKM. The CDR3 extends over 15 amino acids. CDR3 DNA sequence: TGTGCCAGCAGCGACTTGGGGGAGATAGGAAACACCATATATTTT. This sequence encodes CASSDLGEIGNTIYF.

V and J are TRBV2 and TRBJ1-1; a possible D gene is TRBD1 (5 bases). Trimming took 4 bases from V and 2 from J, leaving 8 bases between them. In germline, CDR1 is SNHLY, CDR2 FYNNEI. The CDR3 sequence is 13 residues long. The CDR3 coding sequence is TGTGCCAGCAGTGCCAGGGCTAACACTGAAGCTTTCTTT. The encoded protein is CASSARANTEAFF. Together with reference TRBV2 and TRBJ1-1, the CDR3 gives the full variable domain: EPEVTQTPSHQVTQMGQEVILRCVPISNHLYFYWYRQILGQKVEFLVSFYNNEISEKSEIFDDQFSVERPDGSNFTLKIRSTKLEDSAMYFCASSARANTEAFFGQGTRLTVV.

The chain recombines TRBV27 with TRBJ2-6; D not certain. This CDR3 region has 16 residues. The germline gives CDR1 MNHEY, CDR2 SMNVEV (reference sequence). V was cut by 5 bases and J by 4 bases, with 15 bases left in between. CDR3 amino acids: CASSPRSVGGANVLTF. In nucleotides, the CDR3 is TGTGCCAGCAGTCCCCGATCGGTGGGAGGGGCCAACGTCCTGACTTTC.

The chain links TRBV5-1 to TRBJ2-7; 9 bases map to TRBD1. With 4 bases clipped from V and 6 bases from J, the junction kept 8 bases outside the gene matches. The CDR3 has 14 residues. In germline, CDR1 is SGHRS, CDR2 YFSETQ. This CDR3 is CASSPGTGFPEQYF. CDR3 nucleotides: TGCGCCAGCAGCCCCGGGACAGGGTTCCCCGAGCAGTACTTC.

The chain uses TRBV19 and TRBJ2-5; unclear D gene. This CDR3 has 13 residues. Between the trimmed V and J ends, which lost 3 bases and 2 bases, there was a span of 7 bases. CDR1 and CDR2 (germline): LNHDA, SQIVND (reference sequence). CDR3 in DNA: TGTGCCAGTAGTATGGGCTTGCAAGAGACCCAGTACTTC. Protein product: CASSMGLQETQYF.

J is TRBJ1-1 and V is TRBV6-2 or TRBV6-3; TRBD1 agrees at 9 bases. The V gene's germline CDR1 is MNHEY and CDR2 SVGEGT. Trimming at V came to 5 bases and at J to 0 bases, leaving 7 bases not matched to a gene. The length of the CDR3 is 16 residues. The DNA for the CDR3 is TGTGCCAGCAGTAACACCGGGACAGGGATGAACACTGAAGCTTTCTTT. It encodes CASSNTGTGMNTEAFF.

CDR3 protein: CATSETGTGPHSNVLTF. CDR3 nucleotide sequence: TGTGCCACCAGTGAAACCGGGACAGGGCCTCACTCCAACGTCCTGACTTTC. This chain connects TRBV24-1 to TRBJ2-6, with 9 bases identical to TRBD1. The CDR3 contains 17 residues. The V gene's germline CDR1 is KGHDR and CDR2 SFDVKD. Trimming took 4 bases from V and 8 from J; bases not matched to a gene: 11.

This chain links TRBV10-2 with TRBJ1-5; D is uncertain. Per the germline V gene, CDR1 is WSHSY and CDR2 is SAAADI. CDR3 length equals 15 residues. The V and J ends lost 1 base and 7 bases respectively, with 14 bases between them. The CDR3 loop is CASSEFGGEHQPQHF. The CDR3 bases are TGCGCCAGCAGTGAGTTTGGCGGGGAGCACCAGCCCCAGCATTTT.

The CDR3 loop is CASLGFLNTEAFF. CDR3 DNA: TGTGCCAGCCTAGGGTTCCTGAACACTGAAGCTTTCTTT. The rearrangement joins TRBV28 to TRBJ1-1; D gene unclear. Per germline, CDR1 MDHEN and CDR2 SYDVKM. There are 13 residues in the CDR3. Trimming removed 8 bases from V and 0 bases from J, with 10 bases in between.

The V call is TRBV5-1, the J call TRBJ2-7; 10 bases line up with TRBD1. With 4 bases clipped from V and 1 base from J, the junction kept 5 bases outside the gene matches. In germline, CDR1 is SGHRS, CDR2 YFSETQ. This CDR3 comprises 15 residues. CDR3 bases: TGCGCCAGCAGCCCCTGGACAGGGGGATCCTACGAGCAGTACTTC. This encodes CASSPWTGGSYEQYF.

This chain links TRBV6-5 with TRBJ2-3; D possibly uses TRBD1 or TRBD2 (5 bases each). Germline CDR1 and CDR2: MNHEY and SVGAGI. The V end lost 2 bases, the J end lost 4 bases, and 10 bases lay between the germline ends. The CDR3 spans 14 residues. DNA of the CDR3: TGTGCCAGCAGTTACGGGGGTGGCGCAGATACGCAGTATTTT. It is translated as CASSYGGGADTQYF.

The chain links TRBV19 to TRBJ1-5, with D uncertain. The CDR3 sequence is 14 residues long. V was shortened by 5 bases and J by 3 bases, with 11 bases between the two germline ends. Germline CDR1 LNHDA, CDR2 SQIVND (reference sequence). CDR3 in DNA: TGTGCCAGTAGTGCCTGGTCCGACAATCAGCCCCAGCATTTT. It specifies CASSAWSDNQPQHF.